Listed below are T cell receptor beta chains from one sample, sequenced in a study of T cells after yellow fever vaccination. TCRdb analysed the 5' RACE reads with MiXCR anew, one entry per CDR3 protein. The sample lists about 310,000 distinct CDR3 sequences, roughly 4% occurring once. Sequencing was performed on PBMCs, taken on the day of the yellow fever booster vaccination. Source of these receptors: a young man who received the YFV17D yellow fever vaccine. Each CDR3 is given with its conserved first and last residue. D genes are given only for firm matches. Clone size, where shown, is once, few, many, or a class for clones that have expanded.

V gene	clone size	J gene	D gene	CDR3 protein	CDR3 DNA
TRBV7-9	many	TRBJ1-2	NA	CASAGGGYTF	TGTGCCAGCGCGGGGGGCGGCTACACCTTC
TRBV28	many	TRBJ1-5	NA	CASSLENQPQHF	TGTGCCAGCAGTTTGGAAAATCAGCCCCAGCATTTT
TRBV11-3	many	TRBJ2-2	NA	CASSKDGTGELFF	TGTGCCAGCAGCAAGGACGGCACCGGGGAGCTGTTTTTT
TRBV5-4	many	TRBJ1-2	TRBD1	CASSLGTGKDYGYTF	TGTGCCAGCAGCTTGGGGACAGGGAAGGACTATGGCTACACCTTC
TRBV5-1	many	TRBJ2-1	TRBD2	CASSLRSGGAYEQFF	TGCGCCAGCAGCTTGCGAAGCGGGGGGGCCTATGAGCAGTTCTTC
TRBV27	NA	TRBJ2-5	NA	CASGWGAAETQYF	TGTGCCAGCGGATGGGGGGCCGCGGAGACCCAGTACTTC
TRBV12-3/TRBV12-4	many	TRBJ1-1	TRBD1	CASSLDRADTEAFF	TGTGCCAGCAGTCTCGACAGGGCGGACACTGAAGCTTTCTTT
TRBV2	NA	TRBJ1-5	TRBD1	CASSETTGSGPQHF	TGTGCCAGCAGTGAGACGACAGGGAGCGGGCCCCAGCATTTT
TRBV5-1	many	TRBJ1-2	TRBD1	CASSLRTGYGYTF	TGCGCCAGCAGCTTACGGACAGGCTATGGCTACACCTTC
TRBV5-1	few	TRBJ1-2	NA	CASSLARVYGYTF	TGCGCCAGCAGCTTGGCCAGGGTCTATGGCTACACCTTC
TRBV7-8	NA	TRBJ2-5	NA	CASSSFRAVGQTQYF	TGTGCCAGCAGCTCCTTCAGGGCGGTGGGCCAGACCCAGTACTTC
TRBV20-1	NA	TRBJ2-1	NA	CSAETRGLTNEQFF	TGCAGTGCTGAGACCCGGGGACTGACTAATGAGCAGTTCTTC
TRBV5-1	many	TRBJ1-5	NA	CASSLGVVGSGQPQHF	TGCGCCAGCAGCTTGGGGGTGGTGGGCTCGGGCCAGCCCCAGCATTTT
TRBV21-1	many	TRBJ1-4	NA	CASSKSTGTPATNEKLFF	TGTGCCAGCAGCAAGAGTACCGGGACACCAGCAACTAATGAAAAACTGTTTTTT
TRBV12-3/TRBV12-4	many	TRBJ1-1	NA	CASSLTGVNTEAFF	TGTGCCAGCAGTTTAACGGGGGTGAACACTGAAGCTTTCTTT
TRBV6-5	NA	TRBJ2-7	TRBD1	CASSGGTGSEQYF	TGTGCCAGCAGTGGAGGGACAGGGAGCGAGCAGTACTTC
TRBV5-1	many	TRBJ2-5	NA	CASSLGLGQETQYF	TGCGCCAGCAGCCTGGGACTTGGCCAAGAGACCCAGTACTTC
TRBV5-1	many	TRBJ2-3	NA	CASSSPTASTDTQYF	TGCGCCAGCAGCTCCCCGACAGCTAGCACAGATACGCAGTATTTT
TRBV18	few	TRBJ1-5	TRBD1	CASSPQRTGGDQPQHF	TGTGCCAGCTCACCCCAGAGGACAGGGGGCGATCAGCCCCAGCATTTT
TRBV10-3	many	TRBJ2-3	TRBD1	CAISEPGQGTDTQYF	TGTGCCATCAGTGAGCCTGGACAGGGGACAGATACGCAGTATTTT
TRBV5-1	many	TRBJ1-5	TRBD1	CASSDWDRWEPQHF	TGCGCCAGCAGCGACTGGGACAGGTGGGAGCCCCAGCATTTT
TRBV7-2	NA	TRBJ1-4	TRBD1	CASSSQATGAEKLFF	TGTGCCAGCAGCTCCCAAGCAACAGGGGCGGAAAAACTGTTTTTT
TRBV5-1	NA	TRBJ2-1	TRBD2	CASSPDFRDRVPPAGTSGNEQFF	TGCGCCAGCAGCCCAGACTTCCGGGACAGGGTCCCTCCAGCCGGGACTAGCGGCAATGAGCAGTTCTTC
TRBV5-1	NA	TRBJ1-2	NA	CASSFRRSGTSPNGYTF	TGCGCCAGCAGCTTTCGCCGCTCCGGGACATCCCCTAATGGCTACACCTTC
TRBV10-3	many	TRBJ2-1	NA	CAITIQKAGEQFF	TGTGCCATCACAATCCAGAAGGCAGGTGAGCAGTTCTTC
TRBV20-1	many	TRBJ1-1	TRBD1	CSARDRTGGSWWYTEAFF	TGCAGTGCTAGAGATCGAACAGGGGGCAGTTGGTGGTACACTGAAGCTTTCTTT
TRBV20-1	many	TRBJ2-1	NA	CSARAHTSLDEQFF	TGCAGTGCTAGGGCCCATACTAGTTTGGATGAGCAGTTCTTC
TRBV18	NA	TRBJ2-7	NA	CASSPLMSTDSSYEQYF	TGTGCCAGCTCACCCCTCATGTCGACGGACAGCTCCTACGAGCAGTACTTC
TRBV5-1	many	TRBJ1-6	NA	CASSWTGDLDSPLHF	TGCGCCAGCAGCTGGACCGGGGACCTGGATTCACCCCTCCACTTT
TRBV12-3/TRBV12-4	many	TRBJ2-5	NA	CASSYGAQTQYF	TGTGCCAGCAGTTATGGGGCCCAGACCCAGTACTTC
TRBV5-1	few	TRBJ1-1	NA	CASSSTPGTYFQNTEAFF	TGCGCCAGCAGCTCGACCCCCGGGACATATTTTCAGAACACTGAAGCTTTCTTT
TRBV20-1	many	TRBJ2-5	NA	CSARDPRTAGETQYF	TGCAGTGCTAGAGATCCAAGGACAGCAGGAGAGACCCAGTACTTC
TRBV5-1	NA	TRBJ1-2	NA	CASSLSGTDGYTF	TGCGCCAGCAGCTTATCCGGGACCGATGGCTACACCTTC
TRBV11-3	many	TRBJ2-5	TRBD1	CASSLQGEQETQYF	TGTGCCAGCAGCTTACAGGGGGAACAAGAGACCCAGTACTTC
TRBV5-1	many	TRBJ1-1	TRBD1	CASRLGTGAAEAFF	TGCGCCAGCAGATTAGGGACAGGGGCGGCAGAAGCTTTCTTT
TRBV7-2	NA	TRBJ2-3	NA	CASSPTATDTQYF	TGTGCCAGCAGCCCCACAGCCACAGATACGCAGTATTTT
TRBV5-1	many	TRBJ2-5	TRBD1	CASSLGTGEETQYF	TGCGCCAGCAGCTTGGGGACAGGCGAAGAGACCCAGTACTTC
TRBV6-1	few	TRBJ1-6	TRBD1	CASNSGQGAWSPLHF	TGTGCCAGCAATTCGGGACAGGGGGCATGGTCACCCCTCCACTTT
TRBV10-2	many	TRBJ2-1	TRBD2	CASSESGLAGGRRSYNEQFF	TGCGCCAGCAGTGAGTCGGGACTAGCGGGGGGCCGTCGGTCCTACAATGAGCAGTTCTTC
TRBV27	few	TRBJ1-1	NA	CASSLSTMNTEAFF	TGTGCCAGCAGTTTAAGTACGATGAACACTGAAGCTTTCTTT
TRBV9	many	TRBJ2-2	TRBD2	CASSPSGAGELFF	TGTGCCAGCAGCCCCAGCGGGGCCGGGGAGCTGTTTTTT
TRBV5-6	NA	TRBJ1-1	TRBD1	CASSADRVVTEAFF	TGTGCCAGCAGCGCCGACAGGGTGGTCACTGAAGCTTTCTTT
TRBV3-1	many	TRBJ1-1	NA	CASSQVSGITEAFF	TGTGCCAGCAGCCAAGTGAGCGGAATCACTGAAGCTTTCTTT
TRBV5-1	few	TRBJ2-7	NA	CASSLAVNYEQYF	TGCGCCAGCAGCTTGGCGGTAAACTACGAGCAGTACTTC
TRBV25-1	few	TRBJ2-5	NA	CASSTTGEAMGTQYF	TGTGCCAGCAGTACAACAGGGGAGGCCATGGGGACCCAGTACTTC
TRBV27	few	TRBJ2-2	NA	CASTPQGPGRGNTGELFF	TGTGCCAGCACTCCGCAAGGGCCCGGTCGCGGGAACACCGGGGAGCTGTTTTTT
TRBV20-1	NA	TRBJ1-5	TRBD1	CSARRWTGGHQPQHF	TGCAGTGCCCGAAGGTGGACAGGGGGCCATCAGCCCCAGCATTTT
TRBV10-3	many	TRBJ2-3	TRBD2	CATVRGGGTDTQYF	TGTGCCACCGTCAGAGGCGGGGGGACAGATACGCAGTATTTT
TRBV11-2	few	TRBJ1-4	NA	CASSPRPRGAGEKLFF	TGTGCCAGCAGCCCAAGACCCCGGGGCGCCGGGGAAAAACTGTTTTTT
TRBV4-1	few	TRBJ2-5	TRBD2	CASSQIGTRSETQYF	TGCGCCAGCAGCCAAATCGGGACTAGGTCGGAGACCCAGTACTTC